This T cell receptor beta chain derives from a study of PD-1 blockade in classical Hodgkin lymphoma (TCRdb year 2020). Study-level background: To define a peripheral blood immune signature of response to PD-1 blockade in classical Hodgkin lymphoma, the study combined TCR beta sequencing with CyTOF. Paper-wide results and their limitations: Baseline TCR diversity was reported as lower in newly diagnosed patients than in healthy donors, and lower still in relapsed/refractory patients. The study was restricted to a single clinical trial cohort, and the causes of repertoire differences, possibly disease activity or prior therapy, were left undefined.

The CDR3 holds 16 amino acids from the cysteine to the phenylalanine. Only CDR3 DNA is held: 48 bases, read in frame from base 1. The trim is 0 bases for V and 8 bases for J, with a gap of 17 bases between the germline ends. CDR1 and CDR2 were assigned from the germline V gene as SGDLS and YYNGEE. On this clone itself: Its antigen is still unknown. No qualities accompany the bases; no much larger clone lies one base away.

Genomic DNA was isolated using the Qiagen DNeasy kit from unsorted PBMCs as well as from negatively selected CD4+ and CD8+ fractions. Amplification of TCR beta CDR3 regions was done by immunoSEQ multiplex PCR with primers that anneal to V and J segments. A synthetic immune receptor repertoire was used to minimize amplification bias, and remaining bias was computationally removed after sequencing. As for how the authors treated the data: Custom Python scripts were used to quantify repertoire diversity as the Shannon entropy index. Unsorted, CD4+ and CD8+ repertoires were examined separately, except in combined analyses, for which CD4+ and CD8+ sequences were merged in silico. This immuneACCESS table, as held by TCRdb, lists in-frame sequences with V and J called but not all clones. Of the missing ones, under half trace to an unresolved V gene in checked studies; the others have no known cause. D and trimming were read from the DNA, whereas the V and J calls and clone size are those reported in that table. This sample gives 25,000 to 30,000 clones in total; roughly nine tenths of them show up just once. The ten top clones hold under 4% of the sample.

The sample's time point label, in plain terms: newly diagnosed, previously untreated cHL patient sample. As a comparison group for the relapsed/refractory trial patients, PBMCs from patients with newly diagnosed, previously untreated classical Hodgkin lymphoma were sequenced. After peripheral blood was drawn into 8 mL Vacutainer Cell Preparation Tubes, PBMCs were isolated by centrifugation and then cryopreserved. The TCR originated in a human donor with classical Hodgkin lymphoma. The chain is made from TRBV9 and TRBJ1-4; perhaps TRBD1 is the D gene, with 6 bases matching. Sequencing was carried out using peripheral blood mononuclear cells (PBMCs). CDR3 reads: CASSVGRGALGEKLFF. The nucleotide sequence reads TGTGCCAGCAGCGTAGGCCGGGGGGCCCTAGGGGAAAAACTGTTTTTT. Where the CDR3 stops, the reference TRBV9 and TRBJ1-4 genes take over; the full variable domain is DSGVTQTPKHLITATGQRVTLRCSPRSGDLSVYWYQQSLDQGLQFLIQYYNGEERAKGNILERFSAQQFPDLHSELNLSSLELGDSALYFCASSVGRGALGEKLFFGSGTQLSVL.